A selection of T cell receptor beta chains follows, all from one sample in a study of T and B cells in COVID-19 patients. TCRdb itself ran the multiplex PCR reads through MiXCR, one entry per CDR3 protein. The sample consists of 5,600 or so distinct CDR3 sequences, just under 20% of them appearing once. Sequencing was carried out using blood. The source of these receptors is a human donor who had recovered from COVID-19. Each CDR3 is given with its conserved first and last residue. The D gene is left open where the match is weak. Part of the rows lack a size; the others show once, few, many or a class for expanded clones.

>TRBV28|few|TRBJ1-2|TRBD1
CATMPDRENYGYTF
TGTGCCACGATGCCGGACAGGGAGAACTATGGCTACACCTTC
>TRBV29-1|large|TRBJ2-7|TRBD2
CSVDGVGGTSDPYEQYF
TGCAGCGTTGATGGGGTAGGGGGGACTAGCGACCCCTACGAGCAGTACTTC
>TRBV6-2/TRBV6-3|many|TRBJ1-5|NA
CASGTLEWGRRSNQPQHF
TGTGCCAGCGGGACCCTGGAGTGGGGGAGGAGGAGCAATCAGCCCCAGCATTTT
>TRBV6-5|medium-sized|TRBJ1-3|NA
CASTPRTAPGNTIYF
TGTGCCAGCACCCCCCGGACAGCGCCTGGAAACACCATATATTTT
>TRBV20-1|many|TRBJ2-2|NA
CSAPSPNTGELFF
TGCAGTGCGCCTTCCCCAAACACCGGGGAGCTGTTTTTT
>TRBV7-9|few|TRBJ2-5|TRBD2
CASRAGARSWETQYF
TGTGCCAGCAGGGCGGGAGCTCGATCCTGGGAGACCCAGTACTTC
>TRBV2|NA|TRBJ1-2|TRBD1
CASSESIFGTGDGYTF
TGTGCCAGCAGTGAGAGTATTTTCGGGACAGGGGATGGCTACACCTTC
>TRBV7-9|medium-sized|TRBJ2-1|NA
CASSPLREQFF
TGTGCCAGCAGCCCCCTCAGGGAGCAGTTCTTC
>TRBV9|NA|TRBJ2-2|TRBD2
CASSTLRGGGAGELFF
TGTGCCAGCAGCACTCTCCGGGGCGGGGGGGCCGGGGAGCTGTTTTTT
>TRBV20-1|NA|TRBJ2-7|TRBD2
CSARAASGPTDEQYF
TGCAGTGCTAGAGCTGCTAGCGGGCCCACGGACGAGCAGTACTTC
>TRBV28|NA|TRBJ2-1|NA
CASTQRGFYNEQFF
TGTGCCAGCACCCAGCGAGGGTTCTACAATGAGCAGTTCTTC
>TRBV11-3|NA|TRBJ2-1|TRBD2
CASGRGAGTYNEQFF
TGTGCCAGCGGTAGAGGAGCGGGAACCTACAATGAGCAGTTCTTC
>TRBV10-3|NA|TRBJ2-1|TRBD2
CAISESMASGDYNEQFF
TGTGCCATCAGTGAGTCTATGGCTAGCGGGGATTACAATGAGCAGTTCTTC
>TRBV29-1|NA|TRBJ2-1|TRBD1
CSVSGQGARYEFF
TGCAGCGTTTCGGGACAGGGGGCAAGGTATGAGTTCTTC
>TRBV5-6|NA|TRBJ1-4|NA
CASSLGPGFDEKLFF
TGTGCCAGCAGCTTGGGCCCAGGGTTTGATGAAAAACTGTTTTTT
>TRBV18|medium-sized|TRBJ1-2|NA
CASSGGVNYGYTF
TGTGCCAGCTCAGGAGGGGTTAACTATGGCTACACCTTC
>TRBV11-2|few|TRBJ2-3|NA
CASSYSIQSTDTQYF
TGTGCCAGCAGCTATTCCATTCAAAGCACAGATACGCAGTATTTT
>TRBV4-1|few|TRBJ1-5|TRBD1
CASSQEENRGQPQHF
TGCGCCAGCAGCCAAGAGGAGAACAGGGGTCAGCCCCAGCATTTT
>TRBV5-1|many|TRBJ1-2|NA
CASSFEGIYGYTF
TGCGCCAGCAGCTTCGAGGGAATCTATGGCTACACCTTC
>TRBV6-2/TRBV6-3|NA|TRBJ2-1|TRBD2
CASTPPLAGGRNEQFF
TGTGCCAGCACTCCTCCACTAGCGGGGGGGCGCAATGAGCAGTTCTTC
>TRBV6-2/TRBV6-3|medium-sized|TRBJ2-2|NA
CASSFPGTVNTGELFF
TGTGCCAGCAGTTTCCCCGGGACGGTTAACACCGGGGAGCTGTTTTTT
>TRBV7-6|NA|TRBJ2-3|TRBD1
CASSSRQGRTDTQYF
TGTGCCAGCAGCTCGAGACAGGGACGGACAGATACGCAGTATTTT
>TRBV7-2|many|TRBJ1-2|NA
CASSLEGQRRLDGYTF
TGTGCCAGCAGCTTAGAAGGACAGAGACGTTTGGATGGCTACACCTTC
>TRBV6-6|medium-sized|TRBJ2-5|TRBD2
CASSYGEGETQYF
TGTGCCAGCAGTTACGGGGAGGGCGAGACCCAGTACTTC
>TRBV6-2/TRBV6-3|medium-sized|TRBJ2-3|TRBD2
CASRVAGSTDTQYF
TGTGCCAGCAGGGTAGCGGGGAGCACAGATACGCAGTATTTT